The 26 T cell receptor beta chains given below trace back to one sample, sequenced in a study of blood T cell repertoires in COVID-19. The table came from immunoSEQ multiplex PCR; TCRdb's copy has only in-frame clones and leaves some out. In the table there are tens of thousands of clones, approximately 91% of which are singletons. The specimen sequenced was peripheral blood. These receptors were taken from a human donor with active COVID-19. The donor label of this sample is uncertain.

The gene calls are TRBV4-3 and TRBJ2-3; 8 bases are a match to TRBD1. V lost 3 bases, J lost 4 bases, and 6 bases stayed unmatched. From germline, CDR1 is LGHNA and CDR2 YSLEER. This CDR3 contains 15 residues. This CDR3 reads CASSHPGQGPDTQYF. The CDR3 bases are TGCGCCAGCAGCCATCCCGGACAGGGCCCAGATACGCAGTATTTT.

The CDR3 region is CASSLGGSGANVLTF. The CDR3 coding sequence is TGTGCCAGCAGTTTGGGGGGCTCTGGGGCCAACGTCCTGACTTTC. The chain carries TRBV28 and TRBJ2-6, with D possibly being TRBD2 (6 bases). Between the trimmed V and J ends, which lost 3 bases and 0 bases, there was a span of 6 bases. CDR3 length: 15 residues. Germline-derived CDR1 and CDR2 are MDHEN and SYDVKM.

This chain uses TRBV4-1 with TRBJ2-2; 9 bases fit TRBD2. The V segment lost 0 bases and the J segment 5 bases; nucleotides outside the gene matches: 7. Germline CDR1 MGHRA, CDR2 YSYEKL. The CDR3 contains 17 residues. The CDR3 here is CASSQEAGGPFTGELFF. CDR3 coding DNA: TGCGCCAGCAGCCAAGAGGCGGGAGGGCCGTTTACCGGGGAGCTGTTTTTT.

The V call is TRBV4-3, the J call TRBJ1-2, with D uncertain. The CDR3 totals 15 residues. The V and J ends lost 0 bases and 4 bases respectively, with 12 bases between them. From germline, CDR1 is LGHNA and CDR2 YSLEER. The CDR3 protein is CASSQDEGTLYGYTF. The CDR3 nucleotides read TGCGCCAGCAGCCAAGATGAGGGCACACTCTATGGCTACACCTTC.

In DNA form, the CDR3 reads TGTGCCAGTAGTAACCGGGACAAGACCTACGAGCAGTACTTC. Translation: CASSNRDKTYEQYF. The chain combines TRBV19 with TRBJ2-7, with D tentatively TRBD1 (6 bases). From germline, CDR1 is LNHDA and CDR2 SQIVND (reference sequence). The V gene lost 4 bases and the J gene lost 2 bases, with 12 bases spanning the gap. The CDR3 sequence is 14 residues long.

This sequence joins TRBV14 and TRBJ1-3, with 7 bases fitting TRBD1. The CDR3 is 17 amino acids. Per the germline V gene, CDR1 is SGHDN and CDR2 is FVKESK. Trimming cost V 5 bases and J 3 bases; bases outside gene matches: 13. CDR3 nucleotides: TGTGCCAGCAGCTCTCTTGAACAGGGGCTTGGTGGAAACACCATATATTTT. Encoded protein: CASSSLEQGLGGNTIYF.

V is TRBV9 and J is TRBJ2-3; TRBD2 agrees at 12 bases. Germline V gene lookup returns CDR1 SGDLS and CDR2 YYNGEE. The CDR3 contains 19 residues. The V gene end was trimmed by 4 bases and the J gene end by 2 bases; junction bases not matched to a gene: 14. CDR3 DNA: TGTGCCAGCAGCAAATCGAGACTAGCGGGAGCAGCTGTCACAGATACGCAGTATTTT. Translation: CASSKSRLAGAAVTDTQYF.

This chain uses TRBV6-2 or TRBV6-3 with TRBJ2-1; 9 bases align to TRBD1. The CDR3 is 14 residues long. The trim removed 7 bases at V and 4 bases at J, leaving 5 bases unmatched. From germline, CDR1 is MNHEY and CDR2 SVGEGT. The CDR3 is CASTPGTGYNEQFF. CDR3 nucleotide sequence: TGTGCCAGCACCCCGGGGACAGGGTACAATGAGCAGTTCTTC.

V gene TRBV7-3 combines with J gene TRBJ2-1; 7 bases line up with TRBD2. V was pared by 5 bases and J by 0 bases, with 7 bases of the junction left unmatched. Germline CDR1 reads SGHTA; CDR2 reads FQGTGA. The CDR3 loop spans 16 amino acids. The CDR3 sequence: CASSPTSASSYNEQFF. DNA of the CDR3: TGTGCCAGCAGCCCAACTAGCGCGAGCTCCTACAATGAGCAGTTCTTC.

This clone is a singleton in its sample. V usage is TRBV11-2 and J usage is TRBJ2-1; D is undetermined. Germline V gives CDR1 SGHAT, CDR2 FQNNGV. Trimming cost V 2 bases and J 8 bases, with 10 bases left between them. CDR3 size: 13 residues. Here the CDR3 reads CASSLSKAHEQFF. DNA of the CDR3: TGTGCCAGCAGCTTATCTAAAGCCCATGAGCAGTTCTTC.

This clone was counted between two and nine times. In nucleotides, the CDR3 is TGTGCCAGCAGCCAATCCCGGGGAATGAACACTGAAGCTTTCTTT. Protein: CASSQSRGMNTEAFF. The rearrangement links TRBV14 to TRBJ1-1, with D uncertain. The V end lost 2 bases, the J end lost 0 bases, and 10 bases lay between the germline ends. The germline V gene encodes CDR1 SGHDN and CDR2 FVKESK. The CDR3 runs to 15 residues. The complete variable domain, with remaining parts taken from reference TRBV14 and TRBJ1-1, reads EAGVTQFPSHSVIEKGQTVTLRCDPISGHDNLYWYRRVMGKEIKFLLHFVKESKQDESGMPNNRFLAERTGGTYSTLKVQPAELEDSGVYFCASSQSRGMNTEAFFGQGTRLTVV.

This rearrangement joins TRBV28 to TRBJ1-3, with 7 positions matching TRBD1. V dropped 6 bases and J dropped 0; count of bases not matched to a gene: 17. The CDR3 has 19 amino acids. Germline V gene lookup returns CDR1 MDHEN and CDR2 SYDVKM. CDR3 sequence reads: CASSFPTANRGRSGNTIYF. CDR3 DNA: TGTGCCAGCAGCTTCCCAACGGCCAACAGGGGCCGCTCTGGAAACACCATATATTTT.

This sequence joins TRBV28 and TRBJ1-2; D perhaps matches TRBD1 (6 bases). The CDR3 runs to 14 residues. V gave up 1 base and J gave up 5 bases, with 11 bases separating them. Germline-derived CDR1 and CDR2 are MDHEN and SYDVKM. Here the CDR3 reads CASSLSLGQYGYTF. Written as DNA, the CDR3 is TGTGCCAGCAGTTTATCCCTCGGACAGTATGGCTACACCTTC.

This chain joins TRBV18 and TRBJ1-1, with D uncertain. Looked up from germline, CDR1 is KGHSH and CDR2 is LQKENI. Trimming stripped 3 bases from V and 5 bases from J, with 10 bases between. This CDR3 contains 13 residues. The CDR3 loop reads CASSPIRGTEAFF. The CDR3 DNA is TGTGCCAGCTCACCTATACGGGGAACTGAAGCTTTCTTT.

The rearrangement uses TRBV7-2 and TRBJ1-1; 11 nucleotides agree with TRBD1. CDR3 length: 14 residues. The trim removed 6 bases at V and 5 bases at J, leaving 5 bases unmatched. Germline values: CDR1 SGHTA, CDR2 FQGNSA. CDR3 residues: CASRVGQGGTEAFF. CDR3 nucleotide sequence: TGTGCCAGCAGAGTGGGACAGGGGGGGACTGAAGCTTTCTTT.

The table lists this clone with a count of one. This rearrangement joins TRBV24-1 to TRBJ2-3; D uncertain. Trimming cost V 4 bases and J 0 bases, with 7 bases left between them. The CDR3 consists of 14 residues. Germline V gives CDR1 KGHDR, CDR2 SFDVKD. CDR3 nucleotide sequence: TGTGCCACCAGTGACCCGACTAGCACAGATACGCAGTATTTT. This sequence encodes CATSDPTSTDTQYF.

This clone was picked up one time. The chain is built from TRBV6-5 and TRBJ2-7; possible D gene TRBD2, 6 bases. Trimming removed 6 bases at V and 1 base at J, with 16 bases between. In germline, CDR1 is MNHEY, CDR2 SVGAGI. The CDR3 is 15 residues long. CDR3 in amino acids: CASSLLEGTSYEQYF. As DNA, the CDR3 is TGTGCCAGCAGCCTCTTGGAGGGGACTTCCTACGAGCAGTACTTC.

The chain couples TRBV5-1 to TRBJ2-3, with 9 bases matching TRBD1. This CDR3 has 16 amino acids. The junction had 8 bases not matched to a gene; V was cut back by 0 bases and J by 6 bases. From germline, CDR1 is SGHRS and CDR2 YFSETQ. The DNA of the CDR3 is TGCGCCAGCAGCTTGGCGGGACAGGGTAGGATGGATACGCAGTATTTT. It translates to CASSLAGQGRMDTQYF.

The rearrangement links TRBV28 to TRBJ2-7, with D possibly matching TRBD2 (6 bases). Per germline, CDR1 MDHEN and CDR2 SYDVKM. Trimming took off 5 bases at V and 1 base at J, with 9 bases between the two ends. The CDR3 consists of 13 residues. CDR3 protein: CASSRDFSYEQYF. Written as DNA, the CDR3 is TGTGCCAGCAGTCGGGACTTTTCCTACGAGCAGTACTTC.

The genes are TRBV2 and TRBJ2-3, with 10 bases aligning to TRBD2. This CDR3 comprises 16 residues. CDR1 is SNHLY and CDR2 is FYNNEI in the germline V gene. The ends lost 4 bases at V and 1 base at J; junction bases unmatched: 5. CDR3 amino acids: CASSGLAGEGTDTQYF. CDR3 coding DNA: TGTGCCAGCAGTGGGCTAGCGGGAGAGGGCACAGATACGCAGTATTTT.

J is TRBJ2-1 and V is TRBV3-1 (or the pseudogene TRBV3-2); 14 bases match TRBD2. Unmatched junction bases numbered 10, after V lost 2 bases and J lost 10 bases. Germline loops: CDR1 LGHDT, CDR2 YNNKEL (reference sequence). The CDR3 extends over 17 amino acids. Here the CDR3 DNA reads TGTGCCAGCAGCCAATTGAGCGGGACTAGCGGGAGAACGGAGCAGTTCTTC. Translated, it gives CASSQLSGTSGRTEQFF.

This sequence joins TRBV15 and TRBJ2-4, with D perhaps TRBD2 (5 bases). The germline V gene encodes CDR1 LNHNV and CDR2 YYDKDF (reference sequence). Trimming took off 0 bases at V and 6 bases at J, with 12 bases between the two ends. This CDR3 spans 15 amino acids. CDR3 sequence (DNA): TGTGCCACCAGCAGAGATCTCGGGGAACTAAACATTCAGTACTTC. This gives the protein CATSRDLGELNIQYF.

V is TRBV2 and J is TRBJ1-2, with unresolved D. Trimming pared 5 bases from V and 6 bases from J, leaving 10 bases between. CDR1 and CDR2 from the germline V gene are SNHLY and FYNNEI. The CDR3 is 12 amino acids. The CDR3 coding sequence is TGTGCCAGCAGTCGGACTACTGATGGCTACACCTTC. This sequence encodes CASSRTTDGYTF.

This chain uses TRBV14 with TRBJ2-1, with D hard to call. Germline values: CDR1 SGHDN, CDR2 FVKESK. Deletions cut 0 bases from V and 0 bases from J, with 9 bases between. CDR3 length: 16 residues. CDR3 protein: CASSQERHSSYNEQFF. DNA for the CDR3: TGTGCCAGCAGCCAAGAGCGTCACAGCTCCTACAATGAGCAGTTCTTC.

The chain links TRBV19 to TRBJ2-1; 8 nucleotides agree with TRBD2. Unmatched junction bases numbered 9, after V lost 3 bases and J lost 8 bases. The germline CDR1 and CDR2 sequences are LNHDA and SQIVND (reference sequence). This CDR3 is built from 15 residues. CDR3 sequence: CASSIPGLGTYEQFF. The CDR3 DNA follows: TGTGCCAGTAGTATTCCGGGACTAGGTACTTATGAGCAGTTCTTC.

This clone was counted a single time. The CDR3 loop is CASSYGQGYTEAFF. CDR3 in DNA: TGTGCCAGCAGCTATGGACAGGGGTATACTGAAGCTTTCTTT. V and J are TRBV11-2 and TRBJ1-1, with 9 bases matching TRBD1. V dropped 4 bases and J dropped 5; count of bases not matched to a gene: 5. The CDR3 spans 14 residues. Germline CDR1 reads SGHAT; CDR2 reads FQNNGV.